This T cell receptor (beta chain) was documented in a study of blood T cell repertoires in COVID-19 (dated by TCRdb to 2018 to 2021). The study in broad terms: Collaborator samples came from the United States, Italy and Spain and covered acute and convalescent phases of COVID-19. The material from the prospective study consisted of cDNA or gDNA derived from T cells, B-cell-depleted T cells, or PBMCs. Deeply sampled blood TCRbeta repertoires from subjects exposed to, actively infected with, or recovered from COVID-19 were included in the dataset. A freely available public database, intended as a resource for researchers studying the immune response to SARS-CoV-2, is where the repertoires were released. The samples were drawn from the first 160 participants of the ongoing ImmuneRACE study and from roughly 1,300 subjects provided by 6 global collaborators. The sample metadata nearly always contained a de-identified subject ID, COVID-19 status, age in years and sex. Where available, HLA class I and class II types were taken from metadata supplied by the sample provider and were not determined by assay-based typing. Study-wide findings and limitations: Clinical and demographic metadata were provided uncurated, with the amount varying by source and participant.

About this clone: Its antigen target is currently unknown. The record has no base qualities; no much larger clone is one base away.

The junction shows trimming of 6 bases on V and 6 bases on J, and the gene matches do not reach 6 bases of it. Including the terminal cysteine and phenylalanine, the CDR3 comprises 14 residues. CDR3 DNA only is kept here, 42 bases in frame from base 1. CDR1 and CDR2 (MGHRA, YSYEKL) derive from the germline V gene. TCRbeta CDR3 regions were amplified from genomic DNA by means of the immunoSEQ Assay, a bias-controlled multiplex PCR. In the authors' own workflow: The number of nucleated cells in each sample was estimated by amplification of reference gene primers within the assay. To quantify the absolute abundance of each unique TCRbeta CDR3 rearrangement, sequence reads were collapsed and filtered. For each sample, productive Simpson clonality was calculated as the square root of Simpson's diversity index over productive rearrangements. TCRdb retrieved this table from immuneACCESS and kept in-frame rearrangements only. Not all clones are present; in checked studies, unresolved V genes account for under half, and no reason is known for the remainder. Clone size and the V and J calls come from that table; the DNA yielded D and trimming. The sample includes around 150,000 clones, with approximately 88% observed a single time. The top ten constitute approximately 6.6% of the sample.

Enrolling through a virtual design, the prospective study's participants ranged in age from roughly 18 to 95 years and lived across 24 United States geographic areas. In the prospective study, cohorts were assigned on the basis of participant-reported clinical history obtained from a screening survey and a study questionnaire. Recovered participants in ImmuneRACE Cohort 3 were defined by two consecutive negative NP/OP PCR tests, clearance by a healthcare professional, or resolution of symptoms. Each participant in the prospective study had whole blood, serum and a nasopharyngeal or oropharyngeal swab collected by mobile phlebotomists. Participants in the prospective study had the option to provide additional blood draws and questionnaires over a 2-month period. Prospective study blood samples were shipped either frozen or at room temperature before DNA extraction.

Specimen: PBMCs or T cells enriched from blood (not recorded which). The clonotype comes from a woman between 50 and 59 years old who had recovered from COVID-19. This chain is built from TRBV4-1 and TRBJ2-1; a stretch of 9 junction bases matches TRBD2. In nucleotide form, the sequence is TGCGCCAGCAGGCCCCCGGGACTAGCCAATGAGCAGTTCTTC. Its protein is CASRPPGLANEQFF.